This T cell receptor (beta chain) appears in the sequencing data of a study of glioma-infiltrating T cells after dendritic cell vaccination. Data came from immunoSEQ multiplex PCR; TCRdb stores just in-frame clones and leaves some out. The sample shows 65,000 to 80,000 clones, under 90% of them seen only once. PBMC were collected before vaccination, two weeks after the third vaccination, and at progression. There are 17 residues in the CDR3. Germline CDR1 and CDR2: SGHRS and YFSETQ. V shed 1 base and J 3 bases; nucleotides not matched to a gene: 11. Only one count was recorded for this clone. The chain joins TRBV5-1 to TRBJ2-5, with 8 bases fitting TRBD2. The specimen comprised blood, sampled before dendritic cell vaccination. The origin of this receptor is a human donor with glioblastoma. CDR3 protein: CASSLNGNGGAEETQYF. The DNA of the CDR3 is TGCGCCAGCAGCTTGAATGGAAACGGGGGGGCTGAAGAGACCCAGTACTTC.